The 30 T cell receptor beta chains in this list originate from one sample, sequenced in a study of CD8 T cells in ankylosing spondylitis. Whole-study findings and limits: Seven to nine highly homologous variants made up a TCR beta motif, and this motif appeared characteristic of ankylosing spondylitis blood.

Antigens of these TCRs are unknown. One entry per CDR3 protein, called by TCRdb with MiXCR from the 5' RACE reads. The sample lists roughly 670,000 distinct CDR3 sequences; 19% were seen once. The sample taken for sequencing was blood, either unsorted or a sorted T cell fraction (not recorded which). Receptors originate from a male donor with ankylosing spondylitis.

The genes are TRBV3-1 and TRBJ1-4, with 7 bases identical to TRBD1. The CDR3 runs to 17 residues. Germline V CDR1 and CDR2: LGHDT, YNNKEL (reference sequence). Losses at the gene ends were 4 bases for V and 0 bases for J; bases not matched to a gene: 8. The CDR3 DNA reads TGTGCCAGCAGCCCAATAGGGACAGTTGCAACTAATGAAAAACTGTTTTTT. Translated: CASSPIGTVATNEKLFF.

In its sample, this clonotype was seen a few times. V is TRBV11-2 and J is TRBJ1-1; D ambiguous. The CDR3 contains 13 residues. Germline CDR1 reads SGHAT; CDR2 reads FQNNGV. Between the trimmed V and J ends, which lost 5 bases and 6 bases, there was a span of 13 bases. CDR3 DNA: TGTGCCAGCAGCCACCACCTGGGTCCTGAAGCTTTCTTT. Translated: CASSHHLGPEAFF.

The table lists this clonotype with a few counts. The V call is TRBV6-2 or TRBV6-3, the J call TRBJ2-1; D is uncertain. The ends were cut back, 6 bases at V and 1 base at J, with 7 bases in the middle. CDR1 and CDR2 from the germline V gene are MNHEY and SVGEGT. The CDR3 consists of 13 residues. The chain's CDR3 is CASRGTSYNEQFF. CDR3 DNA sequence: TGTGCCAGCAGAGGAACGTCCTACAATGAGCAGTTCTTC.

V usage is TRBV7-3 and J usage is TRBJ2-5; D gene ambiguous. V lost 0 bases, J lost 4 bases, and 9 bases lay in between. This CDR3 has 14 residues. CDR1 is SGHTA and CDR2 is FQGTGA in the germline V gene. The CDR3 nucleotides read TGTGCCAGCAGCTTAACGGGTGGGTCAGAGACCCAGTACTTC. Amino acids: CASSLTGGSETQYF.

There are a few counts of this clonotype. The chain joins TRBV18 to TRBJ2-1; D unclear. Trimming cost V 4 bases and J 10 bases, with 17 bases left between them. CDR1 is KGHSH, CDR2 LQKENI, per germline. CDR3 length: 14 amino acids. The CDR3 is CASSRDPGPWEQFF. DNA of the CDR3: TGTGCCAGCTCACGGGATCCAGGTCCCTGGGAGCAGTTCTTC.

The rearrangement links TRBV11-3 to TRBJ2-7; D gene uncertain. Germline V lookup: CDR1 SGHNT, CDR2 YENEEA. V lost 5 bases and J 5 bases, leaving 4 bases between the germline ends. This CDR3 contains 10 residues. In DNA, the CDR3 is TGTGCCAGCAGCCCAGACGAGCAGTACTTC. This gives the protein CASSPDEQYF.

In this sample, this clonotype turned up many times. The chain combines TRBV29-1 with TRBJ2-1, with 10 bases lining up with TRBD1. CDR1 is SQVTM and CDR2 is ANQGSEA in the germline V gene. Trimming at V came to 6 bases and at J to 7 bases, leaving 9 bases not matched to a gene. This CDR3 is built from 14 residues. The CDR3 sequence: CSVDGTGVENEQFF. For the CDR3, the DNA is TGCAGCGTCGATGGGACAGGGGTTGAAAATGAGCAGTTCTTC.

As for this clonotype: Sequence at one end of the junction differs from germline and may be a read error. This chain joins TRBV12-3 or TRBV12-4 and TRBJ1-2; D call uncertain. The CDR3 contains 13 residues. The CDR3 region is CASRLAGLYGYTF. The CDR3 coding sequence is TGTGCCAGCAGATTAGCGGGCCTCTATGGCTACACCTTC.

The CDR3 protein is CASSILGKDTEAFF. The CDR3 nucleotides are TGTGCCAGTAGTATTCTGGGGAAGGACACTGAAGCTTTCTTT. V usage is TRBV19 and J usage is TRBJ1-1, with D unresolved. Germline loops: CDR1 LNHDA, CDR2 SQIVND (reference sequence). Trimming pared 3 bases from V and 3 bases from J, leaving 11 bases between. The CDR3 consists of 14 residues.

This clonotype was picked up a small number of times. V usage is TRBV7-9 and J usage is TRBJ2-4, with D perhaps matching TRBD1 (6 bases). This CDR3 comprises 15 residues. V shed 4 bases and J shed 0 bases, with 10 bases lying between them. Germline-derived CDR1 and CDR2 are SEHNR and FQNEAQ (reference sequence). CDR3 sequence reads: CASSSNREAKNIQYF. The CDR3 bases are TGTGCCAGCAGCTCGAACAGGGAAGCCAAAAACATTCAGTACTTC.

The rearrangement joins TRBV4-2 to TRBJ2-7; 11 bases agree with TRBD1. Germline CDR1 reads LGHNA; CDR2 reads YNFKEQ. The CDR3 contains 16 residues. J lost 4 bases, V lost 1 base, and 6 bases had no gene match. CDR3 DNA: TGTGCCAGCAGCCAAGCCGCCGGACAGGGGGCATACGAGCAGTACTTC. Translated: CASSQAAGQGAYEQYF.

The DNA for the CDR3 is TGTGCCACCAGTGGAGGACTGGTCTCCTACAATGAGCAGTTCTTC. Its translation is CATSGGLVSYNEQFF. The genes are TRBV24-1 and TRBJ2-1; TRBD2 is a possible D gene (5 bases). Per the germline V gene, CDR1 is KGHDR and CDR2 is SFDVKD. The CDR3 covers 15 residues. Trimming cost V 5 bases and J 0 bases, with 10 bases left between them.

The chain combines TRBV10-3 with TRBJ1-1; D is uncertain. V lost 0 bases and J lost 10, with 12 bases in between. Germline CDR1 is ENHRY and CDR2 is SYGVKD. The CDR3 is 13 residues long. CDR3: CAISESGVRRAFF. CDR3 nucleotide sequence: TGTGCCATCAGTGAGTCTGGGGTTCGAAGAGCTTTCTTT.

V gene TRBV29-1 combines with J gene TRBJ2-7, with 14 bases lining up with TRBD2. CDR3 length: 18 amino acids. V was clipped by 5 bases and J by 0 bases; unmatched bases: 12. Germline V gene lookup returns CDR1 SQVTM and CDR2 ANQGSEA. CDR3 in DNA: TGCAGCGTTACTGGGACTAGCGGGAGTTTAGTGGGCTCCTACGAGCAGTACTTC. This encodes CSVTGTSGSLVGSYEQYF.

V is TRBV7-9 and J is TRBJ2-7, with TRBD2 matching over 14 bases. Germline-derived CDR1 and CDR2 are SEHNR and FQNEAQ (reference sequence). This CDR3 region has 14 residues. The junction had 2 bases not matched to a gene; V was cut back by 4 bases and J by 6 bases. CDR3 sequence: CASSYGTSGSEQYF. CDR3 bases: TGTGCCAGCAGCTACGGGACTAGCGGGAGCGAGCAGTACTTC.

The chain links TRBV7-9 to TRBJ2-3, with a tentative D call TRBD2 (5 bases). Germline CDR1 is SEHNR and CDR2 is FQNEAQ (reference sequence). The CDR3 contains 14 residues. The V end was cut by 2 bases, the J end by 6 bases, with 12 bases between. CDR3 nucleotide sequence: TGTGCCAGCAGCTTAAGAGGGAGAAGTGATACGCAGTATTTT. Translated: CASSLRGRSDTQYF.

The chain combines TRBV5-1 with TRBJ2-1; D tentatively reads TRBD1 or TRBD2 (6 bases each). V lost 0 bases and J 2 bases, leaving 12 bases between the germline ends. CDR1 and CDR2 from the germline V gene are SGHRS and YFSETQ. The CDR3 covers 16 residues. The CDR3 DNA is TGCGCCAGCAGCTTGGCCCTGGGGGGCCCCTACAATGAGCAGTTCTTC. Protein: CASSLALGGPYNEQFF.

This clonotype has a handful of counts. The chain uses TRBV11-2 and TRBJ2-1; no definite D call. Germline V gene sequence: CDR1 SGHAT, CDR2 FQNNGV. Trimming stripped 2 bases from V and 9 bases from J, with 11 bases between. CDR3 length: 13 amino acids. The DNA for the CDR3 is TGTGCCAGCAGCTTAAGGGTGGCAAGTGAGCAGTTCTTC. It codes for CASSLRVASEQFF.

This clonotype turned up a few times. The chain is built from TRBV5-1 and TRBJ2-3; 11 bases agree with TRBD2. The germline gives CDR1 SGHRS, CDR2 YFSETQ. The CDR3 sequence is 15 residues long. Germline trimming cut 1 base from V and 7 bases from J; bases unmatched to any gene: 5. The CDR3 is CASSLTSGSEYTQYF. The CDR3 nucleotides read TGCGCCAGCAGCTTGACTAGCGGGAGTGAATATACGCAGTATTTT.

The table lists this clonotype with a few counts. V gene TRBV5-1 combines with J gene TRBJ2-3; tentatively, D is TRBD1 (6 bases). V gave up 0 bases and J gave up 13 bases, with 15 bases separating them. The CDR3 length is 13 residues. The V gene's germline CDR1 is SGHRS and CDR2 YFSETQ. The CDR3 loop reads CASSLELQGSKYF. The DNA of the CDR3 is TGCGCCAGCAGCTTGGAATTACAGGGCTCCAAGTATTTT.

The J gene is TRBJ2-2, the V gene TRBV5-1, with 10 nucleotides matching TRBD2. The junction had 4 bases not matched to a gene; V was cut back by 3 bases and J by 5 bases. The germline gives CDR1 SGHRS, CDR2 YFSETQ. This CDR3 is built from 15 residues. CDR3 coding DNA: TGCGCCAGCAGCTCCACTAGCGGGGAAACCGGGGAGCTGTTTTTT. This encodes CASSSTSGETGELFF.

This chain joins TRBV18 and TRBJ2-7, with D possibly matching TRBD1 (6 bases). Germline V gives CDR1 KGHSH, CDR2 LQKENI. Between the trimmed V and J ends, which lost 3 bases and 1 base, there was a span of 10 bases. This CDR3 region has 14 residues. CDR3 DNA sequence: TGTGCCAGCTCACCCCGGGACATATCCTACGAGCAGTACTTC. Its translation: CASSPRDISYEQYF.

The rearrangement links TRBV12-3 or TRBV12-4 to TRBJ1-2; tentative D call: TRBD1 (5 bases). V was shortened by 2 bases and J by 6 bases, with 10 bases between the two germline ends. This CDR3 region has 13 residues. CDR3 bases: TGTGCCAGCAGTTTAATGTTGGGACATGGCTACACCTTC. Its translation is CASSLMLGHGYTF.

The genes are TRBV11-2 and TRBJ2-5, with D possibly being TRBD2 (6 bases). V gave up 1 base and J gave up 2 bases, with 11 bases separating them. The CDR3 has 15 amino acids. Germline V gene sequence: CDR1 SGHAT, CDR2 FQNNGV. The CDR3 nucleotides read TGTGCCAGCAGCTTAGTAGGGAGGTCTCAAGAGACCCAGTACTTC. Protein: CASSLVGRSQETQYF.

This clonotype has just a few counts. The chain combines TRBV4-3 with TRBJ2-7; 7 nucleotides line up with TRBD2. The CDR3 extends over 16 amino acids. The V segment lost 0 bases and the J segment 2 bases; nucleotides outside the gene matches: 7. Germline V gene data show CDR1 as LGHNA and CDR2 as YSLEER. CDR3 DNA: TGCGCCAGCAGCCAAGAGGCCCAGCGGGATGCCTACGAGCAGTACTTC. It is translated as CASSQEAQRDAYEQYF.

This clonotype was found once. This chain connects TRBV5-1 to TRBJ2-1, with 14 bases fitting TRBD2. The germline CDR1 and CDR2 sequences are SGHRS and YFSETQ. Trimming at V came to 4 bases and at J to 10 bases, leaving 10 bases not matched to a gene. CDR3 length equals 16 residues. The CDR3 protein is CASSTRTSGGPGEQFF. In DNA form, the CDR3 reads TGCGCCAGCAGCACCCGGACTAGCGGGGGGCCTGGGGAGCAGTTCTTC.

The chain couples TRBV4-1 to TRBJ1-2; D perhaps matches TRBD1 (5 bases). CDR3 length: 14 residues. The germline V gene has CDR1 MGHRA and CDR2 YSYEKL. V dropped 4 bases and J dropped 2 bases, with 11 bases sitting between them. CDR3 loop: CASSPGAGNYGYTF. CDR3 bases: TGCGCCAGCAGCCCCGGAGCAGGGAACTATGGCTACACCTTC.

This chain joins TRBV28 and TRBJ1-3; D gene uncertain. Germline V gives CDR1 MDHEN, CDR2 SYDVKM. The CDR3 sequence is 15 residues long. V lost 7 bases and J 0 bases, leaving 13 bases between the germline ends. In nucleotides, the CDR3 is TGTGCCAGCACCATGCGGGCCAGCTCTGGAAACACCATATATTTT. Residues: CASTMRASSGNTIYF.

J is TRBJ2-5 and V is TRBV3-1, with D possibly TRBD2 on 6 matching bases. This CDR3 is built from 14 residues. With 6 bases removed from V and 6 bases from J, the gap between germline ends came to 17 bases. Germline CDR1 is LGHDT and CDR2 is YNNKEL (reference sequence). The CDR3 protein is CASRMDYAGKTQYF. CDR3 nucleotide sequence: TGTGCCAGCAGAATGGACTACGCCGGGAAGACCCAGTACTTC.

This clonotype has a handful of counts. The gene calls are TRBV3-1 and TRBJ2-4; 7 bases map to TRBD2. This CDR3 has 16 amino acids. Losses at the gene ends were 1 base for V and 1 base for J; bases not matched to a gene: 4. The germline gives CDR1 LGHDT, CDR2 YNNKEL (reference sequence). In nucleotides, the CDR3 is TGTGCCAGCAGCCAAGCGGTGGGAGGGGCCAAAAACATTCAGTACTTC. It codes for CASSQAVGGAKNIQYF.